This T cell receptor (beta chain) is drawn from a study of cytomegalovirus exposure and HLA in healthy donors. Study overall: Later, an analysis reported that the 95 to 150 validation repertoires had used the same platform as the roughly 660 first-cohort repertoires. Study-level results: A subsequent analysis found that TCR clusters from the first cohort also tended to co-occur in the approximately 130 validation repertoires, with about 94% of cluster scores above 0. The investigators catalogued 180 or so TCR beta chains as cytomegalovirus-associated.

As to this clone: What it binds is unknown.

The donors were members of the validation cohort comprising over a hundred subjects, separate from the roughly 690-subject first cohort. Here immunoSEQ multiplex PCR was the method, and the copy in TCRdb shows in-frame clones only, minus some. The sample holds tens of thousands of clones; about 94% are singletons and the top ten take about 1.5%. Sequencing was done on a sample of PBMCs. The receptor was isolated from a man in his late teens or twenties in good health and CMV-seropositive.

The chain's CDR3 is CASSLTGGPLNEQFF. Written as DNA, the CDR3 is TGTGCCAGCAGCTTAACGGGGGGGCCATTAAATGAGCAGTTCTTC. This chain connects TRBV7-2 to TRBJ2-1, with 8 nucleotides matching TRBD2. The CDR3 totals 15 residues. Germline assignment: CDR1 SGHTA and CDR2 FQGNSA. V dropped 2 bases and J dropped 7; count of bases not matched to a gene: 7. The variable domain in full, completed from reference TRBV7-2 and TRBJ2-1, reads GAGVSQSPSNKVTEKGKDVELRCDPISGHTALYWYRQSLGQGLEFLIYFQGNSAPDKSGLPSDRFSAERTGGSVSTLTIQRTQQEDSAVYLCASSLTGGPLNEQFFGPGTRLTVL.